This T cell receptor (beta chain) was obtained from a study of blood T cell repertoires in COVID-19. At the level of the study: Sample material is recorded as cDNA or gDNA derived from T cells, B-cell-depleted T cells, or PBMCs.

Profiled with immunoSEQ multiplex PCR; TCRdb holds only in-frame clones, not every one. The table has 65,000 to 80,000 clones, about 89% seen once. The germline V and J ends were trimmed by 5 bases and 1 base, with 14 bases remaining between them. CDR1 is SEHNR and CDR2 is FQNEAQ in the germline V gene (reference sequence). This CDR3 contains 15 residues. The sequence was collected from a man aged 50 to 60 with active COVID-19. This chain joins TRBV7-9 and TRBJ1-1, with D perhaps matching TRBD1 (6 bases). The material sequenced was peripheral blood. CDR3 in amino acids: CASSIRQAGNTEAFF. The CDR3 DNA reads TGTGCCAGCAGCATCAGACAGGCCGGGAACACTGAAGCTTTCTTT.